Included here is one T cell receptor beta chain sequence, with context. This entry is derived from a study of cytomegalovirus exposure and HLA in healthy donors. In the PCR, 60 Vbeta and 13 Jbeta primers were used. Method: immunoSEQ multiplex PCR; TCRdb's copy keeps in-frame clones and lacks some. This table holds some 160,000 clones, around four fifths found once. The TCR sequence derives from a woman younger than 35 in good health and CMV-seronegative. The sequenced material came from PBMCs.

For the CDR3, the DNA is TGTGCCAGCAGCGTATTAGGGGAACCTTGGGGTACGCAGTATTTT. Translating gives CASSVLGEPWGTQYF. This chain links TRBV9 with TRBJ2-3; D is perhaps TRBD1 (5 bases). Germline loops: CDR1 SGDLS, CDR2 YYNGEE. This CDR3 is 15 amino acids long. Trimming removed 1 base from V and 8 bases from J, with 17 bases in between.